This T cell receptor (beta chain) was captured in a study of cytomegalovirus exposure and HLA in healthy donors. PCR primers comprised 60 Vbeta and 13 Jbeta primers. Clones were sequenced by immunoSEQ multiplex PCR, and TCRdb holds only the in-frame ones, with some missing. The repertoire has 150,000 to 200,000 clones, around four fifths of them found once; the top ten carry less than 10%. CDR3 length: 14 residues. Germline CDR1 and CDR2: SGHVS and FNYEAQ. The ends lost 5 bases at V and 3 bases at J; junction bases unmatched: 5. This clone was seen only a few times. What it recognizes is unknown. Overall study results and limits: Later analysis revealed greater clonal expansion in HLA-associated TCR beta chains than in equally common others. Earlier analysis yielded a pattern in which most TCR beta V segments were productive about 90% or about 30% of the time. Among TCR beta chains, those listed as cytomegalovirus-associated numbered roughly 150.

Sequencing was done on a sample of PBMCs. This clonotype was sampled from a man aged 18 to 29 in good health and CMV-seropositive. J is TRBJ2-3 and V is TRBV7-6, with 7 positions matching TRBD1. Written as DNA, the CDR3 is TGTGCCAGCAGCCCTGACAGGGCAACAGATACGCAGTATTTT. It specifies CASSPDRATDTQYF.